The T cell receptor beta chain described here comes from a study of CD8+CD57+ T cells in acquired aplastic anemia. On the study more broadly: 3.2 ug was the average amount of DNA from sorted CD4+ and CD8+ cells. Points from the study as a whole: Significant differences in CD8+ Simpson's diversity were not observed between patients and controls. Patients and controls shared about 30 CD8+ CDR3 sequences.

This clonotype was picked up one time. Its specificity is not known. The CDR3 spans 14 residues. With 4 bases removed from V and 4 bases from J, the gap between germline ends came to 13 bases. Germline V gene data show CDR1 as SNHLY and CDR2 as FYNNEI. For sequencing, patients were chosen who had shown expansion of CD8+CD57+ cells by flow cytometry. The enrolled patients all had severe acquired aplastic anemia. It was genomic DNA that served as the template for profiling TCR beta VDJ and CDR3. Each CDR3 protein gets one entry after TCRdb re-called the reads with MiXCR. This table holds about 98,000 distinct CDR3 sequences, 55% to 80% found once.

The V call is TRBV2, the J call TRBJ1-2; D unclear. The sequencing sample was made of sorted CD4+, CD8+, or CD8+CD57+ T cells (not recorded which) from PBMCs. The TCR sequence derives from a human donor with aplastic anemia. CDR3 residues: CASSVWGSFYGYTF. The CDR3 DNA follows: TGTGCCAGCAGTGTTTGGGGAAGCTTCTATGGCTACACCTTC.